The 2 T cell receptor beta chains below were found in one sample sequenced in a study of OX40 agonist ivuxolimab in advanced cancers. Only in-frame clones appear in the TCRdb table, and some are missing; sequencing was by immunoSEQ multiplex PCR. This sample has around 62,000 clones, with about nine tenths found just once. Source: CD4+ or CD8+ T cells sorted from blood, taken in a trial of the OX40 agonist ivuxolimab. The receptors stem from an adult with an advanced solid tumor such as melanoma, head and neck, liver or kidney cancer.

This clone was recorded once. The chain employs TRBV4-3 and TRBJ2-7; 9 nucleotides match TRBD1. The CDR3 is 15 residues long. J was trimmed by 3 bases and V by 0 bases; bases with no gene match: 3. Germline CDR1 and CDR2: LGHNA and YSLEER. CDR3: CASSQDGTGFYEQYF. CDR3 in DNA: TGCGCCAGCAGCCAAGATGGGACAGGGTTCTACGAGCAGTACTTC.

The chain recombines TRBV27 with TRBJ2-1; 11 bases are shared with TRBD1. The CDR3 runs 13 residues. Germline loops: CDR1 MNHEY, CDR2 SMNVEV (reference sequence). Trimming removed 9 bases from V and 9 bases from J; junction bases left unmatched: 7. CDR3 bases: TGTGCCAGTGGGGACAGGGGGGTTGGTGAGCAGTTCTTC. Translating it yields CASGDRGVGEQFF.